Following are 21 T cell receptor beta chains from one sample sequenced in a study of spatial heterogeneity in lung cancer. Described time point: sample taken at primary tumor resection. No cell sorting; template was whole RNA from tumor, lung tissue or PBMC. TCRdb reanalysed the 5' RACE reads using MiXCR and keeps one entry per CDR3 protein. The repertoire includes fewer than 9,000 distinct CDR3 sequences, 6.5% to 10% of them detected once, and roughly 27% sits in the top ten. Here the sequenced sample was PBMCs, taken at surgery. The receptors derive from a female donor with early-stage non-small cell lung cancer.

The chain uses TRBV29-1 and TRBJ2-3; 7 bases map to TRBD1. V gave up 6 bases and J gave up 2 bases; unmatched junction bases: 8. Germline V gene lookup returns CDR1 SQVTM and CDR2 ANQGSEA. The length of the CDR3 is 14 residues. The CDR3 DNA reads TGCAGCGTCCCTTACAGGGGTTCCACAGATACGCAGTATTTT. Protein sequence: CSVPYRGSTDTQYF.

This sequence joins TRBV6-5 and TRBJ2-1; 15 bases map to TRBD2. The V gene's germline CDR1 is MNHEY and CDR2 SVGAGI. V lost 4 bases to trimming and J lost 7 bases; unmatched junction nucleotides: 11. The CDR3 covers 18 residues. CDR3 coding DNA: TGTGCCAGCAGTTCCCCGTATTCCGGGACTAGCGGGAGGAATGAGCAGTTCTTC. It translates to CASSSPYSGTSGRNEQFF.

In its sample, this clonotype was seen many times. The CDR3 reads CASSLDRDVYGYTF. CDR3 nucleotides: TGTGCCAGCAGCTTAGACAGGGATGTCTATGGCTACACCTTC. V gene TRBV7-2 combines with J gene TRBJ1-2; D may be TRBD1 (6 bases). The V gene's germline CDR1 is SGHTA and CDR2 FQGNSA. This CDR3 has 14 amino acids. V was trimmed by 1 base and J by 4 bases, leaving 10 bases between them. Complete variable domain (other parts from reference TRBV7-2 and TRBJ1-2): GAGVSQSPSNKVTEKGKDVELRCDPISGHTALYWYRQSLGQGLEFLIYFQGNSAPDKSGLPSDRFSAERTGGSVSTLTIQRTQQEDSAVYLCASSLDRDVYGYTFGSGTRLTVV.

In its sample, this clonotype was seen a few times. CDR3 coding DNA: TGTGCCAGCAGGGACAGGGTTGATTCACCCCTCCACTTT. Amino acids: CASRDRVDSPLHF. The J gene is TRBJ1-6, the V gene TRBV28; 8 nucleotides match TRBD1. Germline CDR1 MDHEN, CDR2 SYDVKM. V lost 6 bases, J lost 8 bases, and 3 bases stayed unmatched. This CDR3 is 13 amino acids long.

There are many counts of this clonotype. The rearrangement joins TRBV13 to TRBJ2-5; 7 bases are a match to TRBD2. The CDR3 runs to 14 residues. Looked up from germline, CDR1 is PRHDT and CDR2 is FYEKMQ (reference sequence). The V gene end was trimmed by 5 bases and the J gene end by 4 bases; junction bases not matched to a gene: 7. CDR3 amino acids: CASSPWTGGETQYF. In nucleotides, the CDR3 is TGTGCCAGCAGCCCCTGGACGGGGGGAGAGACCCAGTACTTC. The full variable domain, its missing parts supplied by reference TRBV13 and TRBJ2-5, is AAGVIQSPRHLIKEKRETATLKCYPIPRHDTVYWYQQGPGQDPQFLISFYEKMQSDKGSIPDRFSAQQFSDYHSELNMSSLELGDSALYFCASSPWTGGETQYFGPGTRLLVL.

In this sample, this clonotype turned up many times. The rearrangement links TRBV9 to TRBJ2-3, with D maybe TRBD1 (6 bases). This CDR3 spans 13 amino acids. CDR1 SGDLS and CDR2 YYNGEE come from the germline V gene. Trimming removed 1 base at V and 5 bases at J, with 8 bases between. The CDR3 reads CASSVTGLDTQYF. The CDR3 DNA sequence: TGTGCCAGCAGCGTAACAGGGTTAGATACGCAGTATTTT.

This clonotype is labeled as medium-sized (0.01 to 0.1%). The chain is built from TRBV24-1 and TRBJ2-3; D unclear. The CDR3 extends over 15 amino acids. Germline V CDR1 and CDR2: KGHDR, SFDVKD. With 0 bases removed from V and 1 base from J, the gap between germline ends came to 7 bases. The CDR3 here is CATSDLWGGTDTQYF. DNA for the CDR3: TGTGCCACCAGTGATTTGTGGGGTGGCACAGATACGCAGTATTTT.

This clonotype is judged medium-sized. The chain recombines TRBV19 with TRBJ1-1; perhaps TRBD1 as D (6 bases). Trimming took 4 bases from V and 0 from J, leaving 9 bases between them. The CDR3 loop spans 14 amino acids. The V gene's germline CDR1 is LNHDA and CDR2 SQIVND (reference sequence). The CDR3 sequence: CASSTEGVNTEAFF. The CDR3 coding sequence is TGTGCCAGTAGTACGGAGGGGGTGAACACTGAAGCTTTCTTT.

This clonotype is medium-sized (0.01 to 0.1%) by share. The chain recombines TRBV20-1 with TRBJ2-3; D perhaps matches TRBD1 (5 bases). The CDR3 loop spans 14 amino acids. From germline, CDR1 is DFQATT and CDR2 SNEGSKA (reference sequence). The ends were cut back, 1 base at V and 0 bases at J, with 8 bases in the middle. CDR3 DNA sequence: TGCAGTGCTAGAGGTCCAGGGAGCACAGATACGCAGTATTTT. Translating it yields CSARGPGSTDTQYF.

This clonotype was observed a handful of times. This chain connects TRBV12-3 or TRBV12-4 to TRBJ1-2, with 11 bases fitting TRBD1. This CDR3 comprises 17 residues. V shed 1 base, J shed 3 bases, and the junction held 7 bases outside the gene matches. The CDR3 reads CASSLGDRGLLYYGYTF. CDR3 nucleotide sequence: TGTGCCAGCAGTTTAGGGGACAGGGGGTTGTTATACTATGGCTACACCTTC.

This clonotype was recorded many times. This rearrangement joins TRBV10-3 to TRBJ2-5; D is uncertain. V dropped 0 bases and J dropped 5 bases, with 10 bases sitting between them. This CDR3 has 14 amino acids. Germline V gene sequence: CDR1 ENHRY, CDR2 SYGVKD. The CDR3 DNA reads TGTGCCATCAGTGAGTCAGCACAACGGGAGACCCAGTACTTC. It encodes CAISESAQRETQYF.

This clonotype is deemed medium-sized. This chain joins TRBV7-3 and TRBJ1-1; the D is unclear. The germline gives CDR1 SGHTA, CDR2 FQGTGA. Trimming shortened V by 2 bases and J by 1 base, and 8 bases separated the two germline ends. The CDR3 consists of 14 residues. The CDR3 sequence is CASSLEEGNTEAFF. The DNA for the CDR3 is TGTGCCAGCAGCTTAGAGGAGGGGAACACTGAAGCTTTCTTT.

By sample fraction, this clonotype is medium-sized (0.01 to 0.1%). The chain joins TRBV7-8 to TRBJ2-7; 9 nucleotides match TRBD1. Germline-derived CDR1 and CDR2 are SGHVS and FQNEAQ. V was clipped by 4 bases and J by 3 bases; unmatched bases: 10. This CDR3 is built from 16 residues. This CDR3 is CASSSPDRGAYYEQYF. Written as DNA, the CDR3 is TGTGCCAGCAGCTCCCCGGACAGGGGCGCGTACTACGAGCAGTACTTC.

This clonotype is termed medium-sized (0.01 to 0.1%). The rearrangement links TRBV29-1 to TRBJ1-1; D not certain. CDR3 length: 11 residues. Between the trimmed V and J ends, which lost 5 bases and 7 bases, there was a span of 11 bases. Germline values: CDR1 SQVTM, CDR2 ANQGSEA. The CDR3 sequence: CSVSDRREAFF. The CDR3 nucleotides read TGCAGCGTTTCAGACCGGCGTGAAGCTTTCTTT. Using reference TRBV29-1 and TRBJ1-1 for the parts outside the CDR3, the full variable domain is SAVISQKPSRDICQRGTSLTIQCQVDSQVTMMFWYRQQPGQSLTLIATANQGSEATYESGFVIDKFPISRPNLTFSTLTVSNMSPEDSSIYLCSVSDRREAFFGQGTRLTVV.

By its share, this clonotype is medium-sized. The V call is TRBV20-1, the J call TRBJ1-6; 9 bases align to TRBD1. The CDR3 length is 14 residues. CDR1 is DFQATT, CDR2 SNEGSKA, per germline (reference sequence). V gave up 6 bases and J gave up 7 bases; unmatched junction bases: 7. The CDR3 spells CSAPGQGRNSPLHF. The DNA of the CDR3 is TGCAGTGCGCCCGGACAGGGGCGAAATTCACCCCTCCACTTT.

V is TRBV6-5 and J is TRBJ2-2; unclear D gene. Germline-derived CDR1 and CDR2 are MNHEY and SVGAGI. The V end was cut by 4 bases, the J end by 3 bases, with 6 bases between. The CDR3 spans 13 residues. The CDR3 sequence is CASSFQYTGELFF. CDR3 sequence (DNA): TGTGCCAGCAGTTTCCAGTACACCGGGGAGCTGTTTTTT.

This clonotype was found many times. The V and J genes are TRBV4-1 and TRBJ2-2; D is unresolved. The CDR3 covers 15 residues. V was pared by 5 bases and J by 8 bases, with 18 bases between. The germline gives CDR1 MGHRA, CDR2 YSYEKL. As DNA, the CDR3 is TGCGCCAGCAGCTCAACACCCTCTCAAACGGGGGAGCTGTTTTTT. It specifies CASSSTPSQTGELFF.

The chain has TRBV5-1 and TRBJ1-2; the D is unclear. The CDR3 length is 13 residues. Trimming pared 0 bases from V and 2 bases from J, leaving 5 bases between. Germline V gene sequence: CDR1 SGHRS, CDR2 YFSETQ. In nucleotides, the CDR3 is TGCGCCAGCAGCTTGGGGTCCAACTATGGCTACACCTTC. It translates to CASSLGSNYGYTF.

By frequency in the sample, this clonotype is medium-sized (0.01 to 0.1%). This sequence joins TRBV15 and TRBJ1-1, with 8 bases lining up with TRBD1. The V and J ends lost 0 bases and 12 bases, in that order; junction bases with no gene match: 9. The length of the CDR3 is 14 residues. Per germline, CDR1 LNHNV and CDR2 YYDKDF (reference sequence). CDR3 residues: CATSRDRGQDTTFF. In nucleotides, the CDR3 is TGTGCCACCAGCAGAGACAGGGGGCAGGATACAACTTTCTTT.

This sequence joins TRBV6-5 and TRBJ2-1; the match to TRBD2 covers 13 bases. Germline CDR1 reads MNHEY; CDR2 reads SVGAGI. There are 16 residues in the CDR3. With 5 bases clipped from V and 8 bases from J, the junction kept 9 bases outside the gene matches. In nucleotides, the CDR3 is TGTGCCAGCAGTCCCCGGAGGACTAGCGGGAGTGATGAGCAGTTCTTC. Encoded protein: CASSPRRTSGSDEQFF.

Ten or more counts support this clonotype. CDR3 bases: TGTGCCAGCAGGACAGGTAGGGCGGATCAGCCCCAGCATTTT. It specifies CASRTGRADQPQHF. The V call is TRBV12-3 or TRBV12-4, the J call TRBJ1-5; D might be TRBD1 (6 bases). The length of the CDR3 is 14 residues. The V end was cut by 6 bases, the J end by 5 bases, with 14 bases between.